This T cell receptor (beta chain) derives from a study of T cells in Graves' hyperthyroidism and ophthalmopathy (dated by TCRdb to about 2019). Regarding the study in general: Peripheral blood was collected at initial diagnosis, before any treatment. In addition, the study compared T-cell repertoires in thyroid tissue and in blood from several Graves' hyperthyroidism patients. The paper reports TCR Vbeta CDR3 sequencing of roughly 140 peripheral blood samples: under 45 ophthalmopathy, some 80 hyperthyroidism and roughly 17 progressor patients. Once sampling was done, hyperthyroidism patients were given methimazole at a starting dose of 30 mg daily, whereas ophthalmopathy patients were given high-dose intravenous methylprednisolone. A discovery cohort of around 100 patients, about 43 with Graves' ophthalmopathy and over 55 with stable Graves' hyperthyroidism, was used to find distinguishing TCR V-J signatures. For training and testing, the 80 to 100 patients in the discovery cohort were randomly divided in a 7:3 ratio. Whether ophthalmopathy could be predicted prospectively was tested in an independent validation cohort made up of some 20 hyperthyroidism patients plus 17 patients who later progressed to ophthalmopathy. Beyond this particular receptor, the publication reports: Ophthalmopathy was separated from stable hyperthyroidism by a 13 V-J signature model, with over 85% sensitivity and about 81% specificity obtained in cross-validation and 80%/75% obtained in testing. During validation, the model predicted progression to ophthalmopathy a median of approximately 6 months ahead of onset, with 70.59% sensitivity and 72.22% specificity. Most expanded thyroid clonotypes (frequency above 0.001) were also detected in blood, suggesting blood repertoires may reflect thyroid immune responses. Sample size was not statistically predetermined, and investigators were not blinded to group allocation.

Ophthalmopathy patients had moderately to severely active disease, Clinical Activity Score of at least 3, NOSPECS grade of at least 4, and duration under 3 months. Exclusion was applied to patients with uncontrolled infections, other autoimmune diseases, pregnancy or lactation. Diagnoses relied on clinical symptoms, serum thyroxine and TRAb, thyroid ultrasound and orbital computed tomography. Ficoll-Paque density gradient centrifugation was used to isolate PBMCs from around 9.1 ml of fresh peripheral blood. Trizol reagent was used to extract total RNA, and RNA quality was then checked on an Agilent 2100 Bioanalyzer. This clonotype was detected a few times. Its antigen is currently not known. Base qualities are not recorded, but no much larger clone differs from it by a single base. The TCR beta CDR3 regions were amplified from the RNA transcripts. The first round of RT-PCR for the TCR CDR3 was performed with the HTBI primer set and the Qiagen OneStep RT-PCR kit. Libraries were constructed in a second round of multiplex PCR, after which size selection and purification were carried out. The libraries were sequenced on an Illumina HiSeq2000 using paired-end 100 bp reads. Per the original workflow: Raw data were processed with SOAPnuke, discarding reads with adapters, uncalled bases, mean Phred below 15, or no exact constant-primer or identifier match. COPE v1.2.5 was used to merge high-quality paired reads, and clonotypes were defined as unique nucleotide sequences. Clonotypes were aligned to IMGT TRBV, TRBD and TRBJ reference segments using MiTCR v1.1. The analysis was restricted to V-J combinations with a frequency above 0.0001, which together covered 99.2% of the repertoires. A TCS score was defined as the ratio of F50 (clonal expansion) to E x V (chaos), with BLOSUM62-based TCRdist applied between CDR3 peptides within each V-J. Welch's t-statistics and random forest reduced around 510 V-J features to about 13, which were used in a naive Bayes classifier (R e1071). TCRdb's own reprocessing of the public reads used fastp at Q25 and MiXCR and kept productive beta chains. Under each unique CDR3 protein, matching rows form one entry showing the most common genes and DNA. The V and J calls follow TCRdb's processing rather than the paper's. The sample profile shows about 530,000 distinct CDR3 sequences; 17% of them were found once. Together, the top ten hold approximately 18% of the sample.

This TCR was recovered from a woman between 18 and 29 years old with Graves' ophthalmopathy. The sequenced sample was blood.

CDR3 loop: CASSPPGIGENEKLFF. The DNA sequence is given as TGTGCCAGCAGTCCCCCGGGGATTGGGGAAAATGAAAAACTGTTTTTT. The chain was built from TRBV28 and TRBJ1-4; no confident D gene assignment can be made. Trimming costs V 5 bases and J 5 bases, and their ends lie 18 bases apart. In the germline V gene, CDR1 corresponds to MDHEN and CDR2 to SYDVKM. Inclusive of the bounding cysteine and phenylalanine, the CDR3 is 16 residues long. The sequence is cut down to CDR3 DNA, 48 bases in frame from base 1.